This entry lists 21 T cell receptor beta chains sequenced from one sample in a study of identical twins. TCRdb called the 5' RACE reads again in MiXCR, with one record for every CDR3 protein. This table has 450,000 to 650,000 distinct CDR3 sequences, roughly 15% appearing once. A further study also used this sample, focusing on yellow fever vaccine responses in identical twins.

The sequenced sample consisted of CD4+ T cells sorted from blood. Source of these receptors: a young woman in good health.

This clonotype came up a few times. J is TRBJ2-1 and V is TRBV6-1, with 16 bases identical to TRBD2. Germline V gene lookup returns CDR1 MNHNS and CDR2 SASEGT. V lost 3 bases, J lost 0 bases, and 5 bases stayed unmatched. The CDR3 extends over 19 amino acids. Here the CDR3 reads CASSEGTSGRVSSYNEQFF. CDR3 coding DNA: TGTGCCAGCAGTGAGGGGACTAGCGGGAGGGTCAGCTCCTACAATGAGCAGTTCTTC.

The chain is built from TRBV7-9 and TRBJ2-3, with D possibly matching TRBD2 (6 bases). V was clipped by 4 bases and J by 0 bases, with 11 bases between them. CDR3 size: 15 residues. Germline loops: CDR1 SEHNR, CDR2 FQNEAQ (reference sequence). CDR3 nucleotide sequence: TGTGCCAGCAGCTCACCGGGACTCAGCACAGATACGCAGTATTTT. Translated, it gives CASSSPGLSTDTQYF. The whole variable domain, remainder taken from reference TRBV7-9 and TRBJ2-3, is DTGVSQNPRHKITKRGQNVTFRCDPISEHNRLYWYRQTLGQGPEFLTYFQNEAQLEKSRLLSDRFSAERPKGSFSTLEIQRTEQGDSAMYLCASSSPGLSTDTQYFGPGTRLTVL.

V gene TRBV15 combines with J gene TRBJ1-1; D not resolved. The CDR3 is 15 amino acids. V dropped 1 base and J dropped 2 bases, with 11 bases sitting between them. The germline CDR1 and CDR2 sequences are LNHNV and YYDKDF (reference sequence). The CDR3: CATSRASTANTEAFF. The CDR3 coding sequence is TGTGCCACCAGCAGAGCTTCGACGGCCAACACTGAAGCTTTCTTT.

The V gene is TRBV15, the J gene TRBJ2-2, with D perhaps TRBD1 (6 bases). The V end lost 3 bases, the J end lost 2 bases, and 13 bases lay between the germline ends. Germline CDR1 reads LNHNV; CDR2 reads YYDKDF (reference sequence). The CDR3 runs 16 residues. CDR3 in amino acids: CATSSQDSFNTGELFF. In DNA form, the CDR3 reads TGTGCCACCAGCAGCCAGGACAGCTTTAACACCGGGGAGCTGTTTTTT.

The sample holds a few counts of this clonotype. The J gene is TRBJ2-2, the V gene TRBV6-1; possible D gene TRBD2, 6 bases. Germline CDR1 and CDR2: MNHNS and SASEGT. V was cut by 6 bases and J by 4 bases, with 12 bases left in between. The CDR3 runs 14 residues. CDR3 loop: CASSGGPITGELFF. The CDR3 DNA reads TGTGCCAGCAGCGGGGGACCGATCACCGGGGAGCTGTTTTTT.

There are a few counts of this clonotype. Compared with germline, one end of the junction differs, possibly owing to a read error. The chain combines TRBV6-5 with TRBJ2-7; possible D gene TRBD1, 5 bases. Germline CDR1 reads MNHEY; CDR2 reads SVGAGI. The CDR3 runs to 14 residues. This chain's CDR3 is CTSSYSTTAYEQYF. As DNA, the CDR3 is TGTACCAGCAGTTACTCGACGACAGCCTACGAGCAGTACTTC.

This chain uses TRBV9 with TRBJ2-1; 9 bases agree with TRBD1. CDR1 is SGDLS and CDR2 is YYNGEE in the germline V gene. There are 15 residues in the CDR3. V lost 4 bases, J lost 7 bases, and 9 bases stayed unmatched. CDR3 coding DNA: TGTGCCAGCAGCTCTACCGGGACAGGGATGAATGAGCAGTTCTTC. Translated, it gives CASSSTGTGMNEQFF. The full variable domain, in which reference TRBV9 and TRBJ2-1 provide the parts outside the CDR3, is DSGVTQTPKHLITATGQRVTLRCSPRSGDLSVYWYQQSLDQGLQFLIQYYNGEERAKGNILERFSAQQFPDLHSELNLSSLELGDSALYFCASSSTGTGMNEQFFGPGTRLTVL.

The chain couples TRBV25-1 to TRBJ2-1, with TRBD2 matching over 9 bases. Per the germline V gene, CDR1 is MGHDK and CDR2 is SYGVNS. Trimming cost V 4 bases and J 3 bases; bases outside gene matches: 7. The CDR3 has 16 residues. DNA for the CDR3: TGTGCCAGCAGTGTTCCAGGACTAGCGAGCTACAATGAGCAGTTCTTC. It yields the protein CASSVPGLASYNEQFF.

This clonotype was seen only a few times. V usage is TRBV3-1 and J usage is TRBJ1-3; 7 bases are shared with TRBD1. J lost 1 base, V lost 1 base, and 1 base had no gene match. The CDR3 has 15 amino acids. CDR1 is LGHDT and CDR2 is YNNKEL in the germline V gene (reference sequence). CDR3 in DNA: TGTGCCAGCAGCCAAGGCAGGGGGTCTGGAAACACCATATATTTT. Amino acid sequence: CASSQGRGSGNTIYF.

The chain has TRBV12-3 or TRBV12-4 and TRBJ2-1; 12 bases agree with TRBD2. This CDR3 has 15 residues. Unmatched junction bases numbered 12, after V lost 8 bases and J lost 10 bases. CDR3 sequence (DNA): TGTGCCAGCGACGGTGGACTAGCGGGGTTGGGAGAGCAGTTCTTC. This encodes CASDGGLAGLGEQFF.

In this sample, this clonotype turned up a few times. The V call is TRBV20-1, the J call TRBJ1-5; TRBD1 might be the D (5 bases). CDR3 length: 13 residues. Trimming stripped 1 base from V and 7 bases from J, with 11 bases between. Germline V gives CDR1 DFQATT, CDR2 SNEGSKA (reference sequence). The CDR3 sequence: CSARGGREQPQHF. CDR3 DNA sequence: TGCAGTGCTAGAGGGGGGAGGGAGCAGCCCCAGCATTTT.

The rearrangement uses TRBV5-4 and TRBJ2-7, with unresolved D. Germline V lookup: CDR1 SGHNT, CDR2 YYREEE (reference sequence). V was trimmed by 2 bases and J by 2 bases, leaving 14 bases between them. The CDR3 is 15 amino acids. CDR3 sequence: CASSFVGARPYEQYF. The CDR3 nucleotides are TGTGCCAGCAGCTTTGTCGGCGCGCGTCCCTACGAGCAGTACTTC.

The table lists this clonotype with a few counts. The chain has TRBV7-9 and TRBJ2-1; 7 bases line up with TRBD2. This CDR3 is 16 amino acids long. From germline, CDR1 is SEHNR and CDR2 FQNEAQ (reference sequence). V lost 8 bases to trimming and J lost 3 bases; unmatched junction nucleotides: 13. This CDR3 is CASQWGEAGNYNEQFF. The CDR3, as DNA: TGTGCCAGCCAGTGGGGCGAAGCGGGGAACTACAATGAGCAGTTCTTC.

V is TRBV2 and J is TRBJ1-5, with D hard to call. Deletions cut 4 bases from V and 1 base from J, with 11 bases between. CDR1 and CDR2 from the germline V gene are SNHLY and FYNNEI. The CDR3 is 15 amino acids. The chain's CDR3 is CASSAAGLSNQPQHF. The CDR3 bases are TGTGCCAGCAGTGCGGCAGGATTAAGCAATCAGCCCCAGCATTTT.

The CDR3, as DNA: TGCGCCAGCAGCCAATTCGAACTCGGCCTTACCTACAATGAGCAGTTCTTC. Translated, it gives CASSQFELGLTYNEQFF. The J gene is TRBJ2-1, the V gene TRBV4-1; D gene unclear. This CDR3 comprises 17 residues. V gave up 2 bases and J gave up 2 bases, with 16 bases separating them. CDR1 and CDR2 (germline): MGHRA, YSYEKL.

This clonotype was seen a handful of times. The J gene is TRBJ2-1, the V gene TRBV27; D is uncertain. Trimming took 5 bases from V and 0 from J, leaving 14 bases between them. CDR3 size: 16 residues. Germline-derived CDR1 and CDR2 are MNHEY and SMNVEV (reference sequence). The CDR3 sequence: CASSPKVSSSYNEQFF. DNA of the CDR3: TGTGCCAGCAGTCCAAAGGTTTCGAGCTCCTACAATGAGCAGTTCTTC.

The chain is built from TRBV5-1 and TRBJ1-2, with 10 bases aligning to TRBD1. Germline values: CDR1 SGHRS, CDR2 YFSETQ. The V segment lost 4 bases and the J segment 8 bases; nucleotides outside the gene matches: 11. The CDR3 runs to 15 residues. CDR3 sequence (DNA): TGCGCCAGCAGCCAAACCGGGACAGGGGCGTGGGGCTACACCTTC. Translation gives CASSQTGTGAWGYTF.

The table lists this clonotype with a few counts. The chain combines TRBV27 with TRBJ2-7; 9 bases fit TRBD2. After removal of 3 bases from V and 3 bases from J, the junction contained 6 bases not matched to a gene. The CDR3 runs 15 residues. CDR1 and CDR2 (germline): MNHEY, SMNVEV (reference sequence). Here the CDR3 reads CASSFGGRAYYEQYF. CDR3 DNA sequence: TGTGCCAGCAGTTTTGGCGGGAGGGCTTACTACGAGCAGTACTTC.

This clonotype was observed a few times. The J gene is TRBJ2-1, the V gene TRBV6-1; 7 bases are shared with TRBD1. This CDR3 contains 15 residues. Trimming removed 5 bases from V and 1 base from J; junction bases left unmatched: 5. Per the germline V gene, CDR1 is MNHNS and CDR2 is SASEGT. CDR3 sequence reads: CASSHDRESYNEQFF. CDR3 coding DNA: TGTGCCAGCAGTCATGACAGGGAGTCCTACAATGAGCAGTTCTTC.

This clonotype has just a few counts. The chain joins TRBV12-3 or TRBV12-4 to TRBJ1-5; D not certain. CDR3 length: 12 amino acids. V shed 2 bases and J shed 7 bases, with 6 bases lying between them. DNA of the CDR3: TGTGCCAGCAGTTTACCTCCCCAGCCCCAGCATTTT. It translates to CASSLPPQPQHF.

The V and J genes are TRBV4-2 and TRBJ2-3; tentatively, D is TRBD1 (7 bases). The germline CDR1 and CDR2 sequences are LGHNA and YNFKEQ. Trimming left V 1 base short and J 5 bases short, with 19 bases between. The CDR3 extends over 17 amino acids. CDR3 residues: CASSQVQGGGAGDTQYF. The CDR3 DNA reads TGTGCCAGCAGCCAAGTGCAGGGGGGCGGGGCTGGAGATACGCAGTATTTT.